The present entry profiles one T cell receptor beta chain with its context. What antigen it recognizes has not been identified. No qualities accompany the bases; no much larger clone lies one base away. Whole blood was collected in K2EDTA tubes by collaborating institutions according to the institutions' own protocols. For TCRbeta analysis, collaborators shipped samples as frozen whole blood, isolated PBMCs, or DNA extracted from either of those sample types. TCRbeta CDR3 regions were amplified from genomic DNA using the immunoSEQ Assay, a bias-controlled multiplex PCR. Per the source publication's procedure: Nucleated cell counts per sample were estimated from amplification of reference gene primers within the assay. To quantify the absolute abundance of each unique TCRbeta CDR3 rearrangement, sequence reads were collapsed and filtered. For each sample, productive Simpson clonality was calculated as the square root of Simpson's diversity index over productive rearrangements. The table comes from immuneACCESS by way of TCRdb, which keeps in-frame sequences with V and J called. Part of the clones is missing from these tables; in studies checked, under half for an unresolved V gene and the rest for unknown reasons. Clone size and the V and J calls come from that table; the DNA yielded D and trimming. Recorded for this sample are roughly 14,000 clones; about 80% of them occurred a single time. The ten largest clones take up approximately 25% of the sample.

The data originate from a study of blood T cell repertoires in COVID-19 (dated by TCRdb to 2018 to 2020). In the study overall: Collaborator samples came from the United States, Italy and Spain and covered acute and convalescent phases of COVID-19. The prospective study material was composed of cDNA or gDNA derived from T cells, B-cell-depleted T cells, or PBMCs. Subjects who had been exposed to COVID-19, were actively infected with it, or had recovered from it provided the deeply sampled blood TCRbeta repertoires that made up the dataset. The repertoires were released in a freely available public database intended as a resource for research on the immune response to SARS-CoV-2. Samples were obtained from the ongoing ImmuneRACE study (first 160 participants) and from 1,254 subjects provided by 6 global collaborators. Nearly every sample came with metadata listing a de-identified subject ID, COVID-19 status, age in years and sex. HLA class I and class II types, where available, came from metadata supplied by the sample provider rather than from assay-based typing.

The germline V gene supplies CDR1 KGHDR and CDR2 SFDVKD. The CDR3 goes from the cysteine to the phenylalanine over 14 residues. Left in the record is the CDR3 DNA by itself, 42 bases read in frame from the first base. The junction carries 8 bases between V and J, which are trimmed by 4 bases and 2 bases respectively. General findings and caveats noted by the study authors: Clinical and demographic metadata were provided uncurated, with the amount varying by source and participant.

Sequenced: peripheral blood. This sequence uses TRBV24-1 and TRBJ2-1; a confident D gene designation cannot be given. The sequence was obtained from a man aged 40-49 years with active or convalescent COVID-19. The CDR3 protein sequence reads: CATSEAGTYNEQFF. In nucleotides, the sequence is TGTGCCACCAGTGAGGCAGGTACCTACAATGAGCAGTTCTTC.